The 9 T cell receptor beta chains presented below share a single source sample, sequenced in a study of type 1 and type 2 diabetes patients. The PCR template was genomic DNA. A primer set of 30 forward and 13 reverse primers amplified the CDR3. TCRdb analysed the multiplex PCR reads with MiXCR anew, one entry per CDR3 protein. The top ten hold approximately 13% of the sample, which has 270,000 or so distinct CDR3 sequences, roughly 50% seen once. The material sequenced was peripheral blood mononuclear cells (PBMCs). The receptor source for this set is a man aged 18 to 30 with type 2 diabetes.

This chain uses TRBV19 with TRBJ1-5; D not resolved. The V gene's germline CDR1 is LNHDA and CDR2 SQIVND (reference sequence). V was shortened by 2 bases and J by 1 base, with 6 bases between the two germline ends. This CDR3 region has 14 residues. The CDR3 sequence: CASSILGSNQPQHF. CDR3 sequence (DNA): TGTGCCAGTAGTATATTGGGGAGCAATCAGCCCCAGCATTTT.

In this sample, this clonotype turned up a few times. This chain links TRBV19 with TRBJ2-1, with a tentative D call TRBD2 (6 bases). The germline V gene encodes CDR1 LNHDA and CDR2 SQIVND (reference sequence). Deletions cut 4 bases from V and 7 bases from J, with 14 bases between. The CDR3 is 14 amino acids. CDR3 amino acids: CASSTSLAGNEQFF. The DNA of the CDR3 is TGTGCCAGTAGTACTTCTTTGGCGGGAAATGAGCAGTTCTTC.

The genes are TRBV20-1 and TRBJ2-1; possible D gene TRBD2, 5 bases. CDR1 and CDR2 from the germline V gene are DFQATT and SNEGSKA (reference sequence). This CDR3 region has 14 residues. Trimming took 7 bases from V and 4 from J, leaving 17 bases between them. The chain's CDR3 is CSVEGASKYNEQFF. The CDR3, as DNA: TGCAGTGTAGAGGGCGCTAGCAAGTACAATGAGCAGTTCTTC.

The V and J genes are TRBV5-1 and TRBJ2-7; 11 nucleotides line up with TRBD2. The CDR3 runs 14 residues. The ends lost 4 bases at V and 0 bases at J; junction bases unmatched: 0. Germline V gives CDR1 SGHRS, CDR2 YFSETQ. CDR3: CASSGLAGSYEQYF. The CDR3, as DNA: TGCGCCAGCAGCGGACTAGCGGGCTCCTACGAGCAGTACTTC. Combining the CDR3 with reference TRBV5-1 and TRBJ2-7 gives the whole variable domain KAGVTQTPRYLIKTRGQQVTLSCSPISGHRSVSWYQQTPGQGLQFLFEYFSETQRNKGNFPGRFSGRQFSNSRSEMNVSTLELGDSALYLCASSGLAGSYEQYFGPGTRLTVT.

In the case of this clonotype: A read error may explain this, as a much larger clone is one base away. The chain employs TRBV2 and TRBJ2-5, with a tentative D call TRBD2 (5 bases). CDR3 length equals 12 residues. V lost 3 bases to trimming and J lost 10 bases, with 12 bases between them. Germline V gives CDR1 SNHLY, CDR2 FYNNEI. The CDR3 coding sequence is TGTGCCAGCAGTGAGATCCCCCGGGGCCAGTACTTC. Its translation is CASSEIPRGQYF.

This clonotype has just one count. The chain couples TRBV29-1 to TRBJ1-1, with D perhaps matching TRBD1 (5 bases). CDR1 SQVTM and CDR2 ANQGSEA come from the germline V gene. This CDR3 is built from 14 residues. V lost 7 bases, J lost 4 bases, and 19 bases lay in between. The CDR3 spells CSAHPRRGGTEAFF. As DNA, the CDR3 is TGCAGCGCCCACCCGCGACGGGGCGGCACTGAAGCTTTCTTT.

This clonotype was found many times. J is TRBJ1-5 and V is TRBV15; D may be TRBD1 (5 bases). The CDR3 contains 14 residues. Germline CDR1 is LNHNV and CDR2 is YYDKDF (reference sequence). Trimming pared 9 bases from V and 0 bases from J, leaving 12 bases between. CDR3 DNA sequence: TGTGCCACTGGACCAGACAGTAGCAATCAGCCCCAGCATTTT. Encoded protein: CATGPDSSNQPQHF.

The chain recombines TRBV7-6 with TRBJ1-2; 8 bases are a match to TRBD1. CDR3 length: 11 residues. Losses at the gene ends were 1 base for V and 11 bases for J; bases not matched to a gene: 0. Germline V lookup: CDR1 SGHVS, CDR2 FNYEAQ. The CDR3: CASSLGTGYTF. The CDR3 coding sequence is TGTGCCAGCAGCTTAGGGACAGGGTACACCTTC.

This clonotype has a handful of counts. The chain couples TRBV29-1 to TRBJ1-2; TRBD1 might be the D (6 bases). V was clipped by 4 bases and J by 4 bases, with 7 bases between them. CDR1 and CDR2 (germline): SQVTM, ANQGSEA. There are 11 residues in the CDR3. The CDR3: CSVGGAYGYTF. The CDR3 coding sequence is TGCAGCGTTGGGGGGGCCTATGGCTACACCTTC.